This T cell receptor beta chain was retrieved from a study of blood T cell repertoires in COVID-19. On the study more broadly: Acute and convalescent COVID-19 specimens originated in the United States, Italy and Spain.

As handled by the study authors: Nucleated cell number was recorded as an estimate derived from reference gene primer amplification. Produced via immunoSEQ multiplex PCR; TCRdb's table is partial and in-frame only. Clone size and V and J calls were adopted from that table, with D and trimming inferred from the DNA. Among 60,000 to 85,000 clones listed, approximately 80% were seen once. With regard to this clone: Other DNA sequences in the sample encode the same CDR3.

V was cut by 1 base and J by 4 bases, with 7 bases left in between. Germline V CDR1 and CDR2: KGHSH, LQKENI. The CDR3 consists of 13 residues. J is TRBJ2-5 and V is TRBV18; D may be TRBD2 (5 bases). Sample: peripheral blood. This receptor was taken from a human donor in a cohort sampled during active COVID-19. CDR3 in amino acids: CASSPQGAETQYF. The DNA for the CDR3 is TGTGCCAGCTCACCACAGGGAGCAGAGACCCAGTACTTC.